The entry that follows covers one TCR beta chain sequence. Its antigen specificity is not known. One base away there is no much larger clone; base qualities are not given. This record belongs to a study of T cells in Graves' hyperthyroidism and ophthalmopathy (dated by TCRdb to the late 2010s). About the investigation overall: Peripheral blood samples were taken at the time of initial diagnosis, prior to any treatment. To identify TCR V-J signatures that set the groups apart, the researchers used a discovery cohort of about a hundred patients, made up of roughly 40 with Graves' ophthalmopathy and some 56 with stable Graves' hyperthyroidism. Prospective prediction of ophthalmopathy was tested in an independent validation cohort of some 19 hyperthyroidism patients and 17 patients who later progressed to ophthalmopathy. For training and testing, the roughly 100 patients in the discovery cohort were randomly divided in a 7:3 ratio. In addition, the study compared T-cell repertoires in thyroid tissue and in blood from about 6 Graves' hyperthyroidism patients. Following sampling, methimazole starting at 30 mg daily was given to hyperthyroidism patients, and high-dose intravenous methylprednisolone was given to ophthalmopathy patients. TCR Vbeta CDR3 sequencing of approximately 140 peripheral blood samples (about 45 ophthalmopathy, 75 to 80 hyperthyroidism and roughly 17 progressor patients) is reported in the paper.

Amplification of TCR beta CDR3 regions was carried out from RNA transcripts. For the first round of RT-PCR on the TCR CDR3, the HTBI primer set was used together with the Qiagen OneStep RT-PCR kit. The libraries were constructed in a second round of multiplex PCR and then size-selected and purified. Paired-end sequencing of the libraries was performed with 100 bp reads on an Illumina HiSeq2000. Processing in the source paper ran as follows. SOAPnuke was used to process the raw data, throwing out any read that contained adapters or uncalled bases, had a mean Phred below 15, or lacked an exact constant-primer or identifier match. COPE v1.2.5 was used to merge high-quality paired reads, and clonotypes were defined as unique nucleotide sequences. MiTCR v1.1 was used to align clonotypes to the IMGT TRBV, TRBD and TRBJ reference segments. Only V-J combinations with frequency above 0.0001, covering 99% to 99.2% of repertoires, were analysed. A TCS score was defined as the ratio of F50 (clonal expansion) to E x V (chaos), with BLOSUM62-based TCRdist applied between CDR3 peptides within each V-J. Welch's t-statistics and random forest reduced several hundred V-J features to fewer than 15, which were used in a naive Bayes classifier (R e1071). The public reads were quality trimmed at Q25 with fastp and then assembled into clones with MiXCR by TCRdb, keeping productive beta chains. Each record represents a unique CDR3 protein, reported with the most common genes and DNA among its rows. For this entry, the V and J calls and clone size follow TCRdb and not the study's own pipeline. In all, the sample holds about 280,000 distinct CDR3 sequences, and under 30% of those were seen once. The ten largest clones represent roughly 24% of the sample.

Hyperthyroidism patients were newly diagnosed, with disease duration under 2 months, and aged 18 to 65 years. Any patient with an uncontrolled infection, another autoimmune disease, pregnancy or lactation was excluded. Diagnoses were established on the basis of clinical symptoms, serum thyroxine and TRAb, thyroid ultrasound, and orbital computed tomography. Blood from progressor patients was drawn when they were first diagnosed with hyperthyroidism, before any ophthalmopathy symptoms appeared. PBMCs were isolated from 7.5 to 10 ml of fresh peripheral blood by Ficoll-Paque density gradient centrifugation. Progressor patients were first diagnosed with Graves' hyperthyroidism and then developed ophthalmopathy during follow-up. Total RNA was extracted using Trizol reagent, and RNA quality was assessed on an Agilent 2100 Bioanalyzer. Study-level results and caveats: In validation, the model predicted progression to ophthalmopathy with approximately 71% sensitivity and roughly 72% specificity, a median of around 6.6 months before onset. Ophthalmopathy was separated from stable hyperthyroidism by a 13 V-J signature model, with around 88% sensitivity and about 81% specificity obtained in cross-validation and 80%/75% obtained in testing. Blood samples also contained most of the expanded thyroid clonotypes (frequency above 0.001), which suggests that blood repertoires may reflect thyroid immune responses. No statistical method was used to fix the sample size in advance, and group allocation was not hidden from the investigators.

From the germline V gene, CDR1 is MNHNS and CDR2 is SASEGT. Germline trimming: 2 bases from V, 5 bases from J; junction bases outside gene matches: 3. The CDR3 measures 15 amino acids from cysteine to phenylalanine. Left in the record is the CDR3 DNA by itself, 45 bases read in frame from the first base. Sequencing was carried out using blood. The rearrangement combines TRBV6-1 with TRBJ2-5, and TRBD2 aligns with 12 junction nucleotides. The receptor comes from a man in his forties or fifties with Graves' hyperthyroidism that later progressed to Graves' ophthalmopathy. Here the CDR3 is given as CASSELAGGEETQYF. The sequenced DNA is TGTGCCAGCAGTGAACTAGCGGGGGGGGAGGAGACCCAGTACTTC.